A single sample is the source of the 6 T cell receptor beta chains below, sequenced in a study of OX40 agonist ivuxolimab in advanced cancers. The assay was immunoSEQ multiplex PCR, and TCRdb's table has in-frame clones only and misses some. This sample yields fewer than 60,000 clones, of which 70% to 90% are seen a single time; more than 13% belongs to the top ten. Sequencing was performed on CD4+ or CD8+ T cells sorted from blood, taken in a trial of the OX40 agonist ivuxolimab. The source of these receptors is an adult with an advanced solid tumor such as melanoma, head and neck, liver or kidney cancer.

Written as DNA, the CDR3 is TGTGCCAGCAGTTACTCCCCGGACGGGGGCTACGAGCAGTACTTC. Its translation: CASSYSPDGGYEQYF. The chain recombines TRBV6-5 with TRBJ2-7, with a possible D match to TRBD2 (6 bases). V was trimmed by 0 bases and J by 3 bases, leaving 12 bases between them. This CDR3 has 15 amino acids. Germline V gene data show CDR1 as MNHEY and CDR2 as SVGAGI.

This chain's CDR3 is CASSLSQFQETQYF. The DNA for the CDR3 is TGTGCCAGCAGCCTCTCCCAGTTCCAAGAGACCCAGTACTTC. The chain uses TRBV5-5 and TRBJ2-5; no firm D call. Per germline, CDR1 SGHKS and CDR2 YYEKEE (reference sequence). Trimming removed 4 bases from V and 1 base from J, with 11 bases in between. The CDR3 runs 14 residues.

The rearrangement links TRBV6-5 to TRBJ1-6, with D tentatively TRBD1 (6 bases). This CDR3 is 15 amino acids long. Trimming took 0 bases from V and 7 from J, leaving 10 bases between them. The V gene's germline CDR1 is MNHEY and CDR2 SVGAGI. The CDR3 here is CASSYSTGNNSPLHF. The CDR3 DNA sequence: TGTGCCAGCAGTTACTCGACAGGCAACAATTCACCCCTCCACTTT.

V gene TRBV5-6 combines with J gene TRBJ1-3; no clear D. This CDR3 spans 16 amino acids. V dropped 1 base and J dropped 0 bases, with 11 bases sitting between them. The germline gives CDR1 SGHDT, CDR2 YYEEEE. CDR3 in amino acids: CASSLFVMPSGNTIYF. The CDR3 nucleotides are TGTGCCAGCAGCTTGTTCGTAATGCCCTCTGGAAACACCATATATTTT.

The chain couples TRBV10-2 to TRBJ2-7; D gene unclear. The germline V and J ends were trimmed by 6 bases and 5 bases, with 17 bases remaining between them. The germline gives CDR1 WSHSY, CDR2 SAAADI. The CDR3 length is 14 residues. In nucleotides, the CDR3 is TGCGCCAGCAGCCTCCGGGCCGAAAGCCACGAGCAGTACTTC. As protein: CASSLRAESHEQYF.

The V gene is TRBV4-3, the J gene TRBJ2-3; no clear D. CDR1 LGHNA and CDR2 YSLEER come from the germline V gene. V was pared by 2 bases and J by 6 bases, with 9 bases between. CDR3 length equals 13 residues. CDR3 loop: CASSQRQKDTQYF. The CDR3, as DNA: TGCGCCAGCAGCCAAAGGCAGAAGGATACGCAGTATTTT.